The 11 T cell receptor beta chains in this list originate from one sample, sequenced in a study of blood T cell repertoires in COVID-19. The data were produced by immunoSEQ multiplex PCR, yet TCRdb's version contains in-frame clones alone and is incomplete. The table lists roughly 250,000 clones, 70% to 85% of them singletons. The specimen was peripheral blood. The receptors here all came from a woman of 80 years or more with active or convalescent COVID-19.

The rearrangement uses TRBV12-3 or TRBV12-4 and TRBJ2-7; 7 bases agree with TRBD1. The CDR3 contains 13 residues. V dropped 3 bases and J dropped 6; count of bases not matched to a gene: 5. The CDR3 sequence is CASSFGTAREQYF. CDR3 coding DNA: TGTGCCAGCAGTTTTGGGACAGCTCGCGAGCAGTACTTC.

The rearrangement uses TRBV29-1 and TRBJ2-5; perhaps TRBD2 as D (5 bases). Trimming pared 6 bases from V and 3 bases from J, leaving 14 bases between. CDR3 size: 13 residues. Germline lookup yields CDR1 SQVTM and CDR2 ANQGSEA. The CDR3 loop is CSVATQRKETQYF. DNA of the CDR3: TGCAGCGTCGCGACTCAGCGGAAAGAGACCCAGTACTTC.

V is TRBV19 and J is TRBJ1-2; tentative D call: TRBD1 (5 bases). Trimming removed 9 bases at V and 6 bases at J, with 14 bases between. In germline, CDR1 is LNHDA, CDR2 SQIVND (reference sequence). This CDR3 has 12 residues. CDR3 region: CASLREGDGYTF. The CDR3 DNA reads TGTGCCAGCCTCAGGGAAGGGGATGGCTACACCTTC.

The rearrangement joins TRBV2 to TRBJ2-5; weak D call: TRBD1 (6 bases). Trimming left V 0 bases short and J 7 bases short, with 21 bases between. The CDR3 runs to 17 residues. CDR1 is SNHLY, CDR2 FYNNEI, per germline. The CDR3 region has the DNA TGTGCCAGCAGTGAAGCGCTTCGACGAGGACAGTGGGGGACCCAGTACTTC. Translating it yields CASSEALRRGQWGTQYF.

This clone showed up just once. The rearrangement links TRBV10-1 to TRBJ1-4; 7 nucleotides line up with TRBD1. The CDR3 runs to 14 residues. J was trimmed by 7 bases and V by 2 bases; bases with no gene match: 4. Germline values: CDR1 WNHNN, CDR2 SYGVQD (reference sequence). CDR3 bases: TGCGCCAGCAGTGAGCGGACAGGAGGTGAAAAACTGTTTTTT. It codes for CASSERTGGEKLFF.

The chain combines TRBV30 with TRBJ1-1; D is undetermined. The V end was cut by 3 bases, the J end by 2 bases, with 7 bases between. Germline V CDR1 and CDR2: GTSNPN, SVGIG (reference sequence). The CDR3 is 12 residues long. The CDR3 sequence is CAWSSTNTEAFF. The DNA for the CDR3 is TGTGCCTGGAGCTCTACCAACACTGAAGCTTTCTTT.

This chain joins TRBV3-1 (or the pseudogene TRBV3-2) and TRBJ2-3; 8 bases line up with TRBD1. Germline V CDR1 and CDR2: LGHDT, YNNKEL (reference sequence). The CDR3 sequence is 16 residues long. With 3 bases clipped from V and 3 bases from J, the junction kept 8 bases outside the gene matches. The CDR3 region is CASSHRQGFSTDTQYF. Here the CDR3 DNA reads TGTGCCAGCAGCCATCGACAGGGGTTTTCGACAGATACGCAGTATTTT.

This clone showed up just once. CDR3 nucleotides: TGCGCCAGCAGCTTGGGAACAGGGGAGGCTAATTCACCCCTCCACTTT. This gives the protein CASSLGTGEANSPLHF. The rearrangement links TRBV5-1 to TRBJ1-6, with 7 bases identical to TRBD1. This CDR3 has 16 amino acids. Trimming took 0 bases from V and 6 from J; bases not matched to a gene: 6. Germline V lookup: CDR1 SGHRS, CDR2 YFSETQ.

The J gene is TRBJ2-3, the V gene TRBV10-3; D is perhaps TRBD2 (7 bases). The CDR3 has 16 residues. CDR1 is ENHRY and CDR2 is SYGVKD in the germline V gene. Trimming removed 4 bases at V and 5 bases at J, with 19 bases between. DNA for the CDR3: TGTGCCATCAGTGCGCGCGGGGGCTCAGTCATAGATACGCAGTATTTT. This sequence encodes CAISARGGSVIDTQYF.

Only a few counts were recorded for this clone. V gene TRBV5-4 combines with J gene TRBJ2-7, with 9 bases identical to TRBD1. Trimming at V came to 5 bases and at J to 6 bases, leaving 6 bases not matched to a gene. The CDR3 runs to 13 residues. Germline assignment: CDR1 SGHNT and CDR2 YYREEE (reference sequence). The CDR3 spells CASSLTGGFEQYF. DNA for the CDR3: TGTGCCAGCAGTCTTACAGGGGGCTTCGAGCAGTACTTC.

V and J are TRBV6-5 and TRBJ2-7, with 7 bases identical to TRBD2. CDR1 is MNHEY and CDR2 is SVGAGI in the germline V gene. V dropped 7 bases and J dropped 2; count of bases not matched to a gene: 11. CDR3 length: 15 residues. The CDR3 nucleotides read TGTGCCAGCATCCCCGGGGGGACGGCTACCTACGAGCAGTACTTC. Translating gives CASIPGGTATYEQYF.